The table lists the clone carrying this TCR beta chain with many counts. Primers used for first-strand cDNA, a TRAV- and TRBV-specific set, covered both alpha and beta chains. With a V-primer adapter and a constant-region primer, TCRs were amplified for about 19 PCR cycles. mRNA that had been isolated underwent amplification through in vitro transcription. MiXCR was run by TCRdb on the reads, yielding one entry per CDR3 protein. The sample lists 30,000 to 40,000 distinct CDR3 sequences, about a fifth occurring once. The data originate from a study of low-dose radiotherapy and immunotherapy resistance in tumors. Study context: Per fraction, Cohort 1 was given 0.5 Gy every 2 weeks, for a total of 6.5 Gy. The drug cyclophosphamide was given into a vein at 200 mg/m2 every two weeks, one day before radiation and immunotherapy.

Germline CDR1 is SGHRS and CDR2 is YFSETQ. The CDR3 is made up of 15 amino acids. V shed 2 bases and J shed 1 base, with 10 bases lying between them. Time point specified: after trial treatment. Stated treatment: LDRT plus nivolumab, ipilimumab, low-dose cyclophosphamide and aspirin (RACIN trial). Those who qualified had advanced solid tumors (lacking tumor-infiltrating lymphocytes). The sequenced sample was PBMCs, obtained after low-dose radiotherapy plus immunotherapy. This chain connects TRBV5-1 to TRBJ2-1; D perhaps matches TRBD2 (6 bases). The source of this sequence is a female donor with ovarian cancer. CDR3 in DNA: TGCGCCAGCAGCTTTAGTAGCGGATCCTACAATGAGCAGTTCTTC. Its protein product is CASSFSSGSYNEQFF.